This T cell receptor beta chain derives from a study of cytomegalovirus exposure and HLA in healthy donors. On this clone itself: Its antigen is currently unknown.

J lost 4 bases, V lost 5 bases, and 6 bases had no gene match. The CDR3 consists of 14 residues. Per the germline V gene, CDR1 is SGHTA and CDR2 is FQGTGA. Primers: 60 Vbeta forward and 13 Jbeta reverse. Clones were sequenced by immunoSEQ multiplex PCR, and TCRdb holds only the in-frame ones, with some missing. The sample lists some 180,000 clones, 82% occurring once. General observations from the study: Further analysis was carried out later, and it showed several of the most significant clusters appearing linked to common viral pathogens.

The sequence was collected from a man in his forties or fifties in good health and CMV-seronegative. Sequencing was carried out using PBMCs. The chain is built from TRBV7-3 and TRBJ2-3, with 7 bases matching TRBD2. The CDR3 bases are TGTGCCAGCAGCCCGGGGGGTAGCCCAGATACGCAGTATTTT. Amino acids: CASSPGGSPDTQYF.